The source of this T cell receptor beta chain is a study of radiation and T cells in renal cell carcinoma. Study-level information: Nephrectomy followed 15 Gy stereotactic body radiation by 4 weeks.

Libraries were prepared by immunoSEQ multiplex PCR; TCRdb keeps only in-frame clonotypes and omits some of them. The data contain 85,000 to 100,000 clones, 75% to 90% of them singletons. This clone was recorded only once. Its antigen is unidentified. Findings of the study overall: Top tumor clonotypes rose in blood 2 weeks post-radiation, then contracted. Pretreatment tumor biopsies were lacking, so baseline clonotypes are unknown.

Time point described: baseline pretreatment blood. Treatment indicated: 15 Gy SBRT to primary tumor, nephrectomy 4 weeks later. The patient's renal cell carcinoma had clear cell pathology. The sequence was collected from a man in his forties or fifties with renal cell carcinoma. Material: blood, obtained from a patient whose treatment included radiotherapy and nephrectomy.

CDR3 sequence reads: CASSPGADSGNTIYF. DNA of the CDR3: TGTGCCAGCTCACCGGGGGCAGACTCTGGAAACACCATATATTTT. The V call is TRBV18, the J call TRBJ1-3; maybe TRBD1 (6 bases). V lost 3 bases to trimming and J lost 0 bases, with 9 bases between them. The germline V gene has CDR1 KGHSH and CDR2 LQKENI. CDR3 length equals 15 residues.